The sequence of this T cell receptor (beta chain) was determined in a study of Ad26.COV2.S vaccination and SARS-CoV-2 variants. Here immunoSEQ multiplex PCR was the method, and the copy in TCRdb shows in-frame clones only, minus some. The data contain around 300,000 clones, 88% of them singletons. Treatment given: around 19 received Ad26.COV2.S at low or high dose, single or two shots; a few received placebo; per-sample allocation not given. Sampling happened 63 days after the first vaccine or placebo injection. Adults aged 18-55 years in Boston included the donor. Deletions cut 3 bases from V and 4 bases from J, with 13 bases between. The germline V gene has CDR1 SGDLS and CDR2 YYNGEE. The CDR3 is 14 residues long.

V is TRBV9 and J is TRBJ1-2; a weak D match, TRBD1 (5 bases). Sequenced material: peripheral blood, taken in a trial of Ad26.COV2.S vaccine versus placebo. This clonotype was obtained from a person aged 18 to 65 who received the Ad26.COV2.S COVID-19 vaccine or a placebo. The CDR3 bases are TGTGCCAGCAGCGGCTCCGGGACTCCCTATGGCTACACCTTC. Translation gives CASSGSGTPYGYTF.